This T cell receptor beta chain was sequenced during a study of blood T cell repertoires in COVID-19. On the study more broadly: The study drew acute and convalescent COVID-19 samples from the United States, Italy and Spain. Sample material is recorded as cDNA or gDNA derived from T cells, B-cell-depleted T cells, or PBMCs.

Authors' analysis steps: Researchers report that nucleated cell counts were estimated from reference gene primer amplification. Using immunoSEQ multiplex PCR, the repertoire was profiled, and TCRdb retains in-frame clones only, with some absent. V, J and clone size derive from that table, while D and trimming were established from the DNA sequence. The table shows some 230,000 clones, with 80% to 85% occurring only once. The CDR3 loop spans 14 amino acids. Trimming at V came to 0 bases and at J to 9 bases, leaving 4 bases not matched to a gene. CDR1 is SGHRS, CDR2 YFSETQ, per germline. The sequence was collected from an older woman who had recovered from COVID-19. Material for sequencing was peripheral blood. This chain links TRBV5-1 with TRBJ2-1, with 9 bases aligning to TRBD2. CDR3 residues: CASSLGTSETEQFF. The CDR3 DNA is TGCGCCAGCAGCTTGGGGACTAGCGAGACTGAGCAGTTCTTC.